Sequencing of this TCR beta chain was carried out in a study of T cells after yellow fever vaccination. Study-level background: With SMART-Seq v4 Ultra Low Input, the fractions containing low cell numbers were prepared.

This clonotype was detected ten times or more. Its specificity is unknown. Generation of TCR cDNA used 5'RACE template switching (which added a universal primer site and UMIs). From the 5' RACE reads, TCRdb called clonotypes with MiXCR, one entry per CDR3 protein. The sample carries tens of thousands of distinct CDR3 sequences, approximately 7% recorded once. Germline V gene sequence: CDR1 SGHVS, CDR2 FNYEAQ. The CDR3 contains 13 residues. V lost 4 bases and J lost 8, with 11 bases in between. General observations from the study: Post-booster repertoires contained most primary-vaccination clones again (roughly 95% CD4, over 70% CD8). Peaking faster, on day 5 versus 15, the secondary response was nonetheless weaker.

The material was CD8+ T cells sorted from PBMCs, obtained 15 days after the yellow fever booster vaccination. This rearrangement joins TRBV7-6 to TRBJ2-2; D assignment may be TRBD1 or TRBD2 (5 bases each). The clonotype comes from a man in his thirties or forties who received the YFV17D yellow fever vaccine. This CDR3 is CASSSTGGGELFF. The CDR3 coding sequence is TGTGCCAGCAGCTCAACAGGAGGTGGGGAGCTGTTTTTT.